The T cell receptor (beta chain) under discussion was sequenced for a study of response to subunit inactivated influenza vaccine. Study findings and constraints: The authors put forward the suggestion that each seasonal influenza vaccination may bring in only a limited number of new T cells.

This clonotype was detected only a few times. Its cognate antigen is unknown. TCRdb independently ran MiXCR on the RT-PCR reads; one entry per CDR3 protein. The sample yields some 500,000 distinct CDR3 sequences, 25% seen once. This CDR3 comprises 15 residues. CDR1 and CDR2 from the germline V gene are MGHDK and SYGVNS. J gave up 7 bases and V 2 bases, and 6 bases lay outside the gene matches. The input for sequencing was CD4+ T cells sorted from PBMCs, taken 5 days after vaccination. This clonotype was obtained from a man between 45 and 60 years old who received an inactivated influenza vaccine. The V call is TRBV25-1, the J call TRBJ2-2; 8 bases match TRBD1. For the CDR3, the DNA is TGTGCCAGCAGTGAACCAGGGGGCTATAACGGGGAGCTGTTTTTT. Its translation is CASSEPGGYNGELFF.